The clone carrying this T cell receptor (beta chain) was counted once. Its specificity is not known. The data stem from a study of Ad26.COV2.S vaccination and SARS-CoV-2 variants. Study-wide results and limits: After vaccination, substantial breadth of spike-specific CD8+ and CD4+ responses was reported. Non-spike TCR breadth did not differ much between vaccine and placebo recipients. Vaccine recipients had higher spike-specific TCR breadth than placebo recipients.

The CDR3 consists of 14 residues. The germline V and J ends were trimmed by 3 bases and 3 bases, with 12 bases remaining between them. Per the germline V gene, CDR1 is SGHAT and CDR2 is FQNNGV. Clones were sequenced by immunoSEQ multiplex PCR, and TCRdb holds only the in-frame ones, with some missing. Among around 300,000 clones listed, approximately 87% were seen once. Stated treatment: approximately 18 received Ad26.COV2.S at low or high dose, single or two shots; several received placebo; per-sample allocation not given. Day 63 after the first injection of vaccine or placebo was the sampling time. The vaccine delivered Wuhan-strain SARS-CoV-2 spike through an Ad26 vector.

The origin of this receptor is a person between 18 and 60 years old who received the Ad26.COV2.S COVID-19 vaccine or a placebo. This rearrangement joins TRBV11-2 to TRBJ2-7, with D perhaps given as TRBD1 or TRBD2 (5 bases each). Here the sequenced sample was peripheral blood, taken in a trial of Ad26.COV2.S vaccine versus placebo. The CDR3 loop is CASSFGTADYEQYF. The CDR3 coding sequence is TGTGCCAGCAGCTTTGGGACCGCGGACTACGAGCAGTACTTC.